This TCR beta chain was sequenced for a study of T cells after yellow fever vaccination. Background on the study: In the case of low-cell-number fractions, SMART-Seq v4 Ultra Low Input was used for preparation. General study points: Peaking faster, on day 5 versus 15, the secondary response was nonetheless weaker. Most clones from primary vaccination resurfaced after the booster (around 95% CD4, approximately 88% CD8).

This clonotype was seen a few times. What it binds is unknown. 5'RACE template switching added a universal primer site and UMIs to TCR cDNA. One entry per CDR3 protein, called by TCRdb with MiXCR from the 5' RACE reads. The table has 100,000 to 150,000 distinct CDR3 sequences, roughly 6.7% seen once. The V end was cut by 4 bases, the J end by 6 bases, with 21 bases between. Germline values: CDR1 KGHSH, CDR2 LQKENI. CDR3 length equals 16 residues. Source: CD4+ T cells sorted from PBMCs, taken about 10 days after the first yellow fever vaccination. The chain uses TRBV18 and TRBJ1-2, with D tentatively TRBD1 (6 bases). The sequence derives from a man aged 18 to 30 who received the YFV17D yellow fever vaccine. The CDR3 sequence: CASSQLQEGESDGYTF. Here the CDR3 DNA reads TGTGCCAGCTCACAACTCCAGGAGGGGGAGTCTGATGGCTACACCTTC. Looking up the rest from reference TRBV18 and TRBJ1-2 gives the full variable domain: NAGVMQNPRHLVRRRGQEARLRCSPMKGHSHVYWYRQLPEEGLKFMVYLQKENIIDESGMPKERFSAEFPKEGPSILRIQQVVRGDSAAYFCASSQLQEGESDGYTFGSGTRLTVV.